Each of the 23 T cell receptor beta chains below was sequenced from the same sample in a study of identifying expanded T cells in peripheral blood (dated by TCRdb to the late 2010s). Libraries were built with the immunoSEQ multiplex PCR assay. TCRdb took over this immuneACCESS table, retaining in-frame rearrangements with V and J assigned. Such tables are incomplete; in checked studies, under half of the missing clones stem from an unresolved V gene, and the remainder is unexplained. The sample data list 90,000 to 100,000 clones, and almost 90% of these were observed just once. The ten largest clones add up to about 3.9% of the sample. Sequenced material: blood. The receptors stem from a person between 18 and 70 years old in good health.

The chain has TRBV7-8 and TRBJ1-2; 8 bases are shared with TRBD1. This CDR3 has 14 residues. CDR1 SGHVS and CDR2 FQNEAQ come from the germline V gene. V lost 5 bases and J lost 3; bases outside the gene matches: 5. CDR3 amino acids: CASSPNRGYYGYTF. The CDR3, as DNA: TGTGCCAGCAGCCCCAACAGGGGGTACTATGGCTACACCTTC.

The chain employs TRBV5-1 and TRBJ2-5; 8 bases align to TRBD1. Losses at the gene ends were 4 bases for V and 2 bases for J; bases not matched to a gene: 7. Germline V lookup: CDR1 SGHRS, CDR2 YFSETQ. This CDR3 spans 15 amino acids. CDR3 region: CASSLLGQGQETQYF. The CDR3 coding sequence is TGCGCCAGCAGCCTGCTAGGACAGGGACAAGAGACCCAGTACTTC.

The rearrangement joins TRBV27 to TRBJ1-5, with D possibly being TRBD1 (5 bases). The germline gives CDR1 MNHEY, CDR2 SMNVEV (reference sequence). This CDR3 spans 15 amino acids. The V gene lost 4 bases and the J gene lost 3 bases, with 13 bases spanning the gap. Written as DNA, the CDR3 is TGTGCCAGCAGTTCCTTCGGACAAAACAATCAGCCCCAGCATTTT. Amino acids: CASSSFGQNNQPQHF.

The chain is built from TRBV19 and TRBJ2-4, with 11 bases matching TRBD1. The CDR3 loop spans 13 amino acids. Unmatched junction bases numbered 2, after V lost 7 bases and J lost 6 bases. The germline gives CDR1 LNHDA, CDR2 SQIVND (reference sequence). The CDR3 DNA reads as TGTGCCAGTATGGGGACAGGGGGAAACATTCAGTACTTC. Protein product: CASMGTGGNIQYF.

The chain is built from TRBV20-1 and TRBJ2-3, with D unclear. Deletions cut 5 bases from V and 8 bases from J, with 11 bases between. CDR3 length: 11 amino acids. Per germline, CDR1 DFQATT and CDR2 SNEGSKA (reference sequence). The CDR3 protein is CSAPYTGTQYF. In DNA, the CDR3 is TGCAGTGCTCCCTACACGGGTACGCAGTATTTT.

This chain links TRBV27 with TRBJ2-1, with D perhaps matching TRBD1 (5 bases). The CDR3 length is 12 residues. The germline CDR1 and CDR2 sequences are MNHEY and SMNVEV (reference sequence). The V end was cut by 5 bases, the J end by 6 bases, with 8 bases between. CDR3 amino acids: CASSRTINEQFF. DNA of the CDR3: TGTGCCAGCAGTCGGACAATCAATGAGCAGTTCTTC.

V gene TRBV19 combines with J gene TRBJ2-1, with 7 bases identical to TRBD1. The CDR3 totals 19 residues. The V and J ends lost 3 bases and 1 base, in that order; junction bases with no gene match: 15. CDR1 and CDR2 from the germline V gene are LNHDA and SQIVND (reference sequence). The CDR3 nucleotides read TGTGCCAGTAGTATTTGCCCAGGAACCGGGACAGCTTCCTACAATGAGCAGTTCTTC. Its protein product is CASSICPGTGTASYNEQFF.

The chain has TRBV6-1 and TRBJ1-5; TRBD1 matches 7 bases. In germline, CDR1 is MNHNS, CDR2 SASEGT. V dropped 8 bases and J dropped 0; count of bases not matched to a gene: 4. The CDR3 covers 14 residues. The CDR3 reads CASGRQGSNQPQHF. The CDR3 coding sequence is TGTGCCAGCGGGAGACAGGGTAGCAATCAGCCCCAGCATTTT.

The J gene is TRBJ2-7, the V gene TRBV4-1; 9 nucleotides line up with TRBD1. The CDR3 covers 17 residues. Germline V gene sequence: CDR1 MGHRA, CDR2 YSYEKL. After removal of 5 bases from V and 2 bases from J, the junction contained 13 bases not matched to a gene. Here the CDR3 DNA reads TGCGCCAGCAGCTTGGGGACCGGGACAGGGAATCCCTACGAGCAGTACTTC. This sequence encodes CASSLGTGTGNPYEQYF.

The chain has TRBV6-6 and TRBJ2-7; no reliable D call. The CDR3 contains 14 residues. The V gene lost 6 bases and the J gene lost 0 bases, with 12 bases spanning the gap. Germline V CDR1 and CDR2: MNHNY, SVGAGI (reference sequence). The CDR3 spells CASRPTGSSYEQYF. DNA for the CDR3: TGTGCCAGCAGACCGACGGGCAGCTCCTACGAGCAGTACTTC.

This clone showed up just a few times. The CDR3 nucleotides are TGTGCCAGCAAGACGGGTGGGACGGATCAGCCCCAGCATTTT. This codes for CASKTGGTDQPQHF. This chain links TRBV6-6 with TRBJ1-5, with D possibly TRBD1 on 5 matching bases. In germline, CDR1 is MNHNY, CDR2 SVGAGI (reference sequence). V lost 7 bases and J 5 bases, leaving 15 bases between the germline ends. The CDR3 contains 14 residues.

The J gene is TRBJ2-2, the V gene TRBV9; 9 nucleotides match TRBD2. V was pared by 3 bases and J by 4 bases, with 10 bases of the junction left unmatched. The CDR3 length is 17 residues. CDR1 SGDLS and CDR2 YYNGEE come from the germline V gene. The chain's CDR3 is CASSARIAGVFTGELFF. DNA for the CDR3: TGTGCCAGCAGCGCCAGGATAGCGGGAGTTTTCACCGGGGAGCTGTTTTTT.

The chain links TRBV25-1 to TRBJ2-7; 11 bases are shared with TRBD1. The trim removed 3 bases at V and 3 bases at J, leaving 7 bases unmatched. This CDR3 contains 16 residues. Germline loops: CDR1 MGHDK, CDR2 SYGVNS. The CDR3 DNA is TGTGCCAGCAGTGAGGGGCAGGGACAGGGGGACTACGAGCAGTACTTC. Translation: CASSEGQGQGDYEQYF.

This clone was recorded only once. In DNA, the CDR3 is TGTGCCAGCAGCCATCCAGCAGGGAAGAGTGCAAATGAGCAGTTCTTC. The encoded protein is CASSHPAGKSANEQFF. This sequence joins TRBV28 and TRBJ2-1; a weak D match, TRBD1 (5 bases). V lost 6 bases, J lost 7 bases, and 22 bases lay in between. The CDR3 consists of 16 residues. Germline lookup yields CDR1 MDHEN and CDR2 SYDVKM.

The J gene is TRBJ2-5, the V gene TRBV7-2; tentatively, D is TRBD1 (6 bases). The CDR3 covers 12 residues. CDR1 is SGHTA, CDR2 FQGNSA, per germline. Trimming removed 6 bases at V and 4 bases at J, with 9 bases between. For the CDR3, the DNA is TGTGCCAGCAGGCAGGGGATAGAGACCCAGTACTTC. This codes for CASRQGIETQYF.

The V and J genes are TRBV7-3 and TRBJ2-1, with D possibly being TRBD1 (6 bases). This CDR3 comprises 12 residues. Germline values: CDR1 SGHTA, CDR2 FQGTGA. Trimming took off 3 bases at V and 10 bases at J, with 10 bases between the two ends. CDR3 nucleotide sequence: TGTGCCAGCAGCTTGGGGGCAGAAGAGCAGTTCTTC. Its protein product is CASSLGAEEQFF. The full variable domain, completed using reference TRBV7-3 and TRBJ2-1, is GAGVSQTPSNKVTEKGKYVELRCDPISGHTALYWYRQSLGQGPEFLIYFQGTGAADDSGLPNDRFFAVRPEGSVSTLKIQRTERGDSAVYLCASSLGAEEQFFGPGTRLTVL.

The chain couples TRBV7-9 to TRBJ2-1, with a weak D call TRBD2 (6 bases). The ends were cut back, 4 bases at V and 10 bases at J, with 26 bases in the middle. Germline values: CDR1 SEHNR, CDR2 FQNEAQ (reference sequence). The CDR3 extends over 17 amino acids. In nucleotides, the CDR3 is TGTGCCAGCAGCTGGTCAAAATTGGGGGAGGTTTCGAGCGAGCAGTTCTTC. This gives the protein CASSWSKLGEVSSEQFF.

This rearrangement joins TRBV5-4 to TRBJ1-2, with TRBD1 as a possible D gene (6 bases). V was cut by 1 base and J by 4 bases, with 8 bases left in between. Germline V gives CDR1 SGHNT, CDR2 YYREEE (reference sequence). The CDR3 runs to 13 residues. CDR3 amino acids: CASSLRGIYGYTF. CDR3 DNA sequence: TGTGCCAGCAGCTTGAGGGGGATCTATGGCTACACCTTC.

This chain links TRBV19 with TRBJ1-1, with unresolved D. In germline, CDR1 is LNHDA, CDR2 SQIVND (reference sequence). The CDR3 runs to 13 residues. V was pared by 5 bases and J by 5 bases, with 12 bases between. The CDR3 DNA reads TGTGCCAGTAGTTCCGGTCAGAGGACTGAAGCTTTCTTT. Translating gives CASSSGQRTEAFF.

The chain combines TRBV21-1 with TRBJ2-7; TRBD1, the table's D call, lacks a check against the DNA. TRBV21-1 is noted as a pseudogene. The CDR3 has 16 residues. The CDR3 DNA sequence: TGTGCCAGCAGCAAAGTAAACAGGGGTTACTCCTACGAGCAGTACTTC. Its translation: CASSKVNRGYSYEQYF.

The V call is TRBV6-5, the J call TRBJ1-1; the D gene is possibly TRBD1 (6 bases). The V and J ends lost 2 bases and 0 bases respectively, with 7 bases between them. This CDR3 has 14 residues. Germline lookup yields CDR1 MNHEY and CDR2 SVGAGI. The CDR3, as DNA: TGTGCCAGCAGTTACGGGGGCGTGAACACTGAAGCTTTCTTT. Protein: CASSYGGVNTEAFF.

The chain recombines TRBV6-5 with TRBJ1-2; D unresolved. The CDR3 spans 13 residues. The germline CDR1 and CDR2 sequences are MNHEY and SVGAGI. The germline V and J ends were trimmed by 2 bases and 7 bases, with 11 bases remaining between them. In DNA form, the CDR3 reads TGTGCCAGCAGTTACAGTTCAGGATTTGGCTACACCTTC. Translation: CASSYSSGFGYTF.

The chain recombines TRBV4-1 with TRBJ1-5; D remains unclear. Germline lookup yields CDR1 MGHRA and CDR2 YSYEKL. There are 14 residues in the CDR3. Trimming took off 0 bases at V and 4 bases at J, with 7 bases between the two ends. This CDR3 is CASSQENGNQPQHF. CDR3 bases: TGCGCCAGCAGCCAAGAAAATGGGAATCAGCCCCAGCATTTT.